This is a list of T cell receptor beta chains from one sample in a study of cytomegalovirus exposure and HLA in healthy donors. Measured with immunoSEQ multiplex PCR; TCRdb has only the in-frame clones, and not every one. The repertoire has 100,000 to 150,000 clones, 90% to 95% of them found once; the top ten carry over 1%. Sequencing used PBMCs. These receptors originate from a woman aged 18 to 35 in good health and CMV-seronegative. CDR3s include the opening cysteine and the closing phenylalanine or tryptophan. Each record gives: clone size, D gene, J gene, V gene, CDR3 DNA, CDR3 protein. D genes are given only for firm matches. Size is stated for part of the rows, as once, few or many counts, or as a class when the clone is expanded.

size: .; D: .; J: TRBJ1-5; V: TRBV30; DNA: TGTGCCTGGAGTGTAGGAGGGCATAGCAATCAGCCCCAGCATTTT; CDR3: CAWSVGGHSNQPQHF
size: .; D: TRBD1; J: TRBJ1-2; V: TRBV6-1; DNA: TGTGCCAGCAGTGTCGTCTCGACAGGGCACTATGGCTACACCTTC; CDR3: CASSVVSTGHYGYTF
size: .; D: TRBD1; J: TRBJ1-3; V: TRBV11-2; DNA: TGTGCCAGCAGCTCCCAAACAGGGGGCTTTGGAAACACCATATATTTT; CDR3: CASSSQTGGFGNTIYF
size: .; D: TRBD2; J: TRBJ2-3; V: TRBV7-2; DNA: TGTGCCAGCAGCTTGGGGCTAGCGGGATTCACAGATACGCAGTATTTT; CDR3: CASSLGLAGFTDTQYF
size: .; D: .; J: TRBJ2-3; V: TRBV28; DNA: TGTGCCAGCAGTTTAATTGTCGCCGCGGGCAAAGATACGCAGTATTTT; CDR3: CASSLIVAAGKDTQYF
size: .; D: .; J: TRBJ1-1; V: TRBV6-6; DNA: TGTGCCAGCAGTGTTGGGGGACAGAACACTGAAGCTTTCTTT; CDR3: CASSVGGQNTEAFF
size: .; D: .; J: TRBJ2-7; V: TRBV2; DNA: TGTGCCAGCAGGGCGGAGGGTGGCTACGAGCAGTACTTC; CDR3: CASRAEGGYEQYF
size: .; D: TRBD1; J: TRBJ2-5; V: TRBV27; DNA: TGTGCCAGCAGATGGGGGTCACAGGGGGAGACCCAGTACTTC; CDR3: CASRWGSQGETQYF
size: once; D: TRBD2; J: TRBJ2-7; V: TRBV18; DNA: TGTGCCAGCTCATCGCAGGGTCCTAGCGGGAGGAACGAGCAGTACTTC; CDR3: CASSSQGPSGRNEQYF
size: .; D: .; J: TRBJ2-5; V: TRBV7-7; DNA: TGTGCTAGCAGCTTAGTCGGAGGGGTAGGGGAGACCCAGTACTTC; CDR3: CASSLVGGVGETQYF
size: .; D: .; J: TRBJ2-1; V: TRBV4-1; DNA: TGCGCCAGCAGCCAAGTCTTAGCTGTGAGCTCCTACAATGAGCAGTTCTTC; CDR3: CASSQVLAVSSYNEQFF
size: .; D: .; J: TRBJ1-2; V: TRBV10-3; DNA: TGTGCCATCAGTGAGTCTGGGGGGTGGTATGGCTACACCTTC; CDR3: CAISESGGWYGYTF
size: .; D: .; J: TRBJ2-1; V: TRBV29-1; DNA: TGCAGCGTCGATGGCAGGGTCGGTGGTGAGCAGTTCTTC; CDR3: CSVDGRVGGEQFF
size: .; D: .; J: TRBJ1-1; V: TRBV6-5; DNA: TGTGCCAGCAGGCGACAAATGAACACTGAAGCTTTCTTT; CDR3: CASRRQMNTEAFF
size: .; D: TRBD2; J: TRBJ2-3; V: TRBV12-5; DNA: TGTGCTAGTGGTTTGGTAGGGGTAGCGGGACACACAGATACGCAGTATTTT; CDR3: CASGLVGVAGHTDTQYF
size: .; D: .; J: TRBJ1-2; V: TRBV9; DNA: TGTGCCAGCAGAGCCCCATCGGGGGGGCGCGATGGCTACACCTTC; CDR3: CASRAPSGGRDGYTF
size: .; D: TRBD1; J: TRBJ1-4; V: TRBV6-5; DNA: TGTGCCAGCAGAGCGACAGGGCTTAATAATGAAAAACTGTTTTTT; CDR3: CASRATGLNNEKLFF
size: once; D: .; J: TRBJ2-6; V: TRBV7-8; DNA: TGTGCCAGCAGCTATGGCGGGGTCGGGGCCAACGTCCTGACTTTC; CDR3: CASSYGGVGANVLTF
size: .; D: .; J: TRBJ2-5; V: TRBV7-2; DNA: TGTGCCAGCAGCTTACCTAGGGGTGGAGAGACCCAGTACTTC; CDR3: CASSLPRGGETQYF
size: once; D: .; J: TRBJ2-7; V: TRBV4-1; DNA: TGCGCCACCCAGGGGTCAGGGTACGAGCAGTACTTC; CDR3: CATQGSGYEQYF
size: .; D: .; J: TRBJ1-1; V: TRBV7-9; DNA: TGTGCCAGCAGCTTAGACATTTATTCAGCTTTCTTT; CDR3: CASSLDIYSAFF
size: .; D: .; J: TRBJ2-7; V: TRBV4-1; DNA: TGCGCCAGCAGCCAAGAACTCCCCCGGGGGTCCTACGAGCAGTACTTC; CDR3: CASSQELPRGSYEQYF
size: .; D: TRBD2; J: TRBJ2-3; V: TRBV5-1; DNA: TGCGCCAGCAGCTTGGATCGACTAGCGGGAATGACAGATACGCAGTATTTT; CDR3: CASSLDRLAGMTDTQYF
size: .; D: .; J: TRBJ2-3; V: TRBV30; DNA: TGTGCCTGGAGTGTTATGGAGGGCCTTCACACAGATACGCAGTATTTT; CDR3: CAWSVMEGLHTDTQYF
size: .; D: .; J: TRBJ1-4; V: TRBV7-2; DNA: TGTGCCAGCAGCTTAGGTGCGGTTGCAACTAATGAAAAACTGTTTTTT; CDR3: CASSLGAVATNEKLFF
size: once; D: TRBD1; J: TRBJ2-1; V: TRBV11-2; DNA: TGTGCCAGCAGCCCGGCCGGGACAGGGGCCCGTGATGAGCAGTTCTTC; CDR3: CASSPAGTGARDEQFF
size: .; D: .; J: TRBJ1-5; V: TRBV5-1; DNA: TGCGCCAGCAGCCCGGGAGAGGGTGCGGAAAGCAATCAGCCCCAGCATTTT; CDR3: CASSPGEGAESNQPQHF
size: once; D: .; J: TRBJ1-6; V: TRBV6-6; DNA: TGTGCCAGCAGTTATATCGCCAGGGAAAATTCACCCCTCCACTTT; CDR3: CASSYIARENSPLHF
size: .; D: .; J: TRBJ2-5; V: TRBV11-2; DNA: TGTGCCAGCAGCTCCCTCTTGAATCCTGGGCAGCTCCGTCAAGAGACCCAGTACTTC; CDR3: CASSSLLNPGQLRQETQYF
size: .; D: .; J: TRBJ1-5; V: TRBV10-3; DNA: TGTGCCATCACTCAGGACAGAAACAATCAGCCCCAGCATTTT; CDR3: CAITQDRNNQPQHF
size: .; D: TRBD1; J: TRBJ2-7; V: TRBV5-6; DNA: TGTGCCAGCAGCGCCGGGACAGGACGCCCAGTATTCGAGCAGTACTTC; CDR3: CASSAGTGRPVFEQYF
size: .; D: .; J: TRBJ1-4; V: TRBV27; DNA: TGTGCCAGCAGTTTTGGCGGGGTTGGTGAAAAACTGTTTTTT; CDR3: CASSFGGVGEKLFF
size: .; D: TRBD1; J: TRBJ1-2; V: TRBV6-1; DNA: TGTGCCAGCCATTATACAGGGGGGGGAGACTACACCTTC; CDR3: CASHYTGGGDYTF
size: .; D: .; J: TRBJ1-5; V: TRBV18; DNA: TGTGCCAGCTCCCCCAGTGACAGGCTTCAGCCCCAGCATTTT; CDR3: CASSPSDRLQPQHF
size: .; D: .; J: TRBJ2-1; V: TRBV7-3; DNA: TGTGCCAGCAGCTTATTCCAGGGTTGGAATGAGCAGTTCTTC; CDR3: CASSLFQGWNEQFF
size: .; D: TRBD1; J: TRBJ1-1; V: TRBV6-1; DNA: TGTGCCAGCAGTGAATACTTAACAGGGGGAAACACTGAAGCTTTCTTT; CDR3: CASSEYLTGGNTEAFF
size: .; D: .; J: TRBJ1-1; V: TRBV5-5; DNA: TGTGCCAGCAGCTTGCCCCGAGGATACACTGAAGCTTTCTTT; CDR3: CASSLPRGYTEAFF
size: .; D: TRBD2; J: TRBJ2-2; V: TRBV5-1; DNA: TGCGCCAGCAGTTCTAGCGGGGGGACGACCGGGGAGCTGTTTTTT; CDR3: CASSSSGGTTGELFF
size: .; D: .; J: TRBJ2-4; V: TRBV2; DNA: TGTGCCAGCATCGGGGTTAGCAGCAAAAACATTCAGTACTTC; CDR3: CASIGVSSKNIQYF
size: .; D: .; J: TRBJ2-5; V: TRBV5-1; DNA: TGCGCCAGCAGCTTAGGGGGGGGTACCCAAGAGACCCAGTACTTC; CDR3: CASSLGGGTQETQYF
size: once; D: TRBD2; J: TRBJ2-3; V: TRBV19; DNA: TGTGCCAGTAGTGCAGATAGCGGGTACTCAGATACGCAGTATTTT; CDR3: CASSADSGYSDTQYF
size: .; D: TRBD1; J: TRBJ2-7; V: TRBV5-1; DNA: TGCGCCAGCAGCGTACGAATAGGAGGACAGGGAGTTTCCTACGAGCAGTACTTC; CDR3: CASSVRIGGQGVSYEQYF
size: .; D: TRBD2; J: TRBJ2-4; V: TRBV5-1; DNA: TGCGCCAGCAGCTCTGGAGCGGGGGGTGGAGCCATTCAGTACTTC; CDR3: CASSSGAGGGAIQYF
size: once; D: .; J: TRBJ1-6; V: TRBV5-1; DNA: TGCGCCAGCAGCGCAGACGGGAGAAATTCACCCCTCCACTTT; CDR3: CASSADGRNSPLHF
size: .; D: TRBD1; J: TRBJ1-6; V: TRBV5-5; DNA: TGTGCCAGCAGGGCAGGACAGGGAAATTCACCCCTCCACTTT; CDR3: CASRAGQGNSPLHF
size: .; D: .; J: TRBJ1-5; V: TRBV29-1; DNA: TGCAGCGTTGCCTCAGGGTTCAATCAGCCCCAGCATTTT; CDR3: CSVASGFNQPQHF
size: .; D: .; J: TRBJ1-1; V: TRBV7-9; DNA: TGTGCCAGCAGCACAGGGAACACTGAAGCTTTCTTT; CDR3: CASSTGNTEAFF
size: .; D: TRBD1; J: TRBJ2-7; V: TRBV2; DNA: TGTGCCAGCAGTTTCGGACAGGGCTATTACGAGCAGTACTTC; CDR3: CASSFGQGYYEQYF
size: .; D: .; J: TRBJ2-5; V: TRBV2; DNA: TGTGCCAGCAAAATTAAAGAGACCCAGTACTTC; CDR3: CASKIKETQYF
size: .; D: .; J: TRBJ2-3; V: TRBV2; DNA: TGTGCCAGCAGTGAAGGTGGGGGCTCCACCCCGGGGGATACGCAGTATTTT; CDR3: CASSEGGGSTPGDTQYF
size: once; D: .; J: TRBJ2-7; V: TRBV7-9; DNA: TGTGCCAGCAGCTCACATTTAGGACAGAGCTCCTACGAGCAGTACTTC; CDR3: CASSSHLGQSSYEQYF